This entry lists 29 T cell receptor beta chains sequenced from one sample in a study of T cells in Graves' hyperthyroidism and ophthalmopathy. The CDR3 regions of TCR beta were amplified from RNA transcripts. The HTBI set primed first-round TCR CDR3 RT-PCR. MiXCR, run by TCRdb on the multiplex PCR reads, gives a single entry per CDR3 protein. Altogether around 580,000 distinct CDR3 sequences are present, roughly 46% being singletons, with the ten largest covering approximately 8.4%. Input material: peripheral blood or thyroid tissue (not recorded which). The receptors stem from a woman aged 18-35 years with Graves' hyperthyroidism.

The chain joins TRBV2 to TRBJ1-2; a possible D gene is TRBD1 (6 bases). This CDR3 has 14 amino acids. V lost 3 bases and J lost 4, with 12 bases in between. Germline CDR1 and CDR2: SNHLY and FYNNEI. This CDR3 reads CASSDGGGSYGYTF. The CDR3 DNA is TGTGCCAGCAGTGACGGCGGGGGCAGCTATGGCTACACCTTC. Looking up the rest from reference TRBV2 and TRBJ1-2 gives the full variable domain: EPEVTQTPSHQVTQMGQEVILRCVPISNHLYFYWYRQILGQKVEFLVSFYNNEISEKSEIFDDQFSVERPDGSNFTLKIRSTKLEDSAMYFCASSDGGGSYGYTFGSGTRLTVV.

This clonotype was seen many times. The V call is TRBV27, the J call TRBJ1-1, with D possibly being TRBD1 (6 bases). This CDR3 region has 14 residues. The V end lost 2 bases, the J end lost 3 bases, and 10 bases lay between the germline ends. Germline CDR1 reads MNHEY; CDR2 reads SMNVEV (reference sequence). The CDR3 region is CASSLSQGYTEAFF. CDR3 nucleotides: TGTGCCAGCAGTTTAAGTCAGGGGTACACTGAAGCTTTCTTT.

This clonotype came up a few times. Mismatch with germline at one junction end may stem from a read error. The chain links TRBV20-1 to TRBJ2-1, with 12 bases identical to TRBD2. CDR1 is DFQATT, CDR2 SNEGSKA, per germline (reference sequence). CDR3 length: 12 amino acids. For the CDR3, the DNA is TGCAGTGCTTACCTAGCGGGAGGGCCCCTAGGCTTC. Translated: CSAYLAGGPLGF.

This clonotype was detected a few times. This sequence joins TRBV30 and TRBJ2-7; possibly TRBD2 for D (7 bases). The CDR3 spans 15 residues. V lost 0 bases and J lost 2, with 14 bases in between. Germline V gene data show CDR1 as GTSNPN and CDR2 as SVGIG (reference sequence). The CDR3 DNA is TGTGCCTGGAGTGTTGGGGGGGGGGGCACCTACGAGCAGTACTTC. Protein sequence: CAWSVGGGGTYEQYF.

The table lists this clonotype with many counts. The chain is built from TRBV6-5 and TRBJ2-5, with a tentative D call TRBD1 (6 bases). Between the trimmed V and J ends, which lost 0 bases and 5 bases, there was a span of 13 bases. Germline V gives CDR1 MNHEY, CDR2 SVGAGI. CDR3 length equals 15 residues. For the CDR3, the DNA is TGTGCCAGCAGTTACTCAGGCAGGGGCGGGGAGACCCAGTACTTC. Protein sequence: CASSYSGRGGETQYF.

The V and J genes are TRBV29-1 and TRBJ1-5; D is ambiguous. Trimming stripped 0 bases from V and 7 bases from J, with 10 bases between. CDR1 and CDR2 (germline): SQVTM, ANQGSEA. The CDR3 contains 13 residues. The CDR3 DNA reads as TGCAGCGTTGAAGAAGAAGGCGGGCAGCCCCAGCATTTT. This gives the protein CSVEEEGGQPQHF.

The table lists this clonotype with many counts. The chain recombines TRBV24-1 with TRBJ1-5; 7 nucleotides agree with TRBD1. Germline trimming cut 3 bases from V and 7 bases from J; bases unmatched to any gene: 8. The V gene's germline CDR1 is KGHDR and CDR2 SFDVKD. The CDR3 extends over 15 amino acids. The CDR3 sequence: CATSDDQGERQPQHF. Here the CDR3 DNA reads TGTGCCACCAGTGATGACCAGGGGGAGAGGCAGCCCCAGCATTTT.

V is TRBV10-3 and J is TRBJ2-2; 13 bases agree with TRBD2. V was clipped by 4 bases and J by 3 bases; unmatched bases: 8. Germline V gene data show CDR1 as ENHRY and CDR2 as SYGVKD. The CDR3 loop spans 18 amino acids. CDR3 sequence (DNA): TGTGCCATCAGTGGACATTTTACTAGCGGGAGGGACACCGGGGAGCTGTTTTTT. Protein: CAISGHFTSGRDTGELFF.

This clonotype showed up many times. This chain connects TRBV2 to TRBJ1-1; D is unresolved. Trimming pared 7 bases from V and 1 base from J, leaving 7 bases between. The CDR3 spans 12 residues. Germline CDR1 and CDR2: SNHLY and FYNNEI. The CDR3 sequence is CASNAGNTEAFF. The CDR3 bases are TGTGCCAGCAATGCGGGGAACACTGAAGCTTTCTTT.

In its sample, this clonotype was seen many times. The rearrangement uses TRBV20-1 and TRBJ2-7; perhaps D is TRBD1 or TRBD2 (5 bases each). V gave up 3 bases and J gave up 0 bases, with 15 bases separating them. Germline CDR1 and CDR2: DFQATT and SNEGSKA (reference sequence). The CDR3 has 15 residues. The CDR3 here is CSAREPGPRSYEQYF. CDR3 DNA: TGCAGTGCTAGGGAGCCGGGACCCCGCTCCTACGAGCAGTACTTC.

This clonotype has ten or more counts. The chain is built from TRBV10-3 and TRBJ2-2, with a weak D call TRBD2 (5 bases). From germline, CDR1 is ENHRY and CDR2 SYGVKD. Trimming shortened V by 10 bases and J by 4 bases, and 13 bases separated the two germline ends. This CDR3 contains 13 residues. The CDR3 bases are TGTGCCACGAGGGCAGAGGGCACCGGGGAGCTGTTTTTT. Its translation: CATRAEGTGELFF.

This chain joins TRBV7-9 and TRBJ1-2, with TRBD1 matching 10 bases. Germline lookup yields CDR1 SEHNR and CDR2 FQNEAQ (reference sequence). CDR3 size: 15 residues. J lost 6 bases, V lost 4 bases, and 8 bases had no gene match. For the CDR3, the DNA is TGTGCCAGCAGCTCCTCGGGACAGGGGCAGGATGGCTACACCTTC. Its protein is CASSSSGQGQDGYTF.

This clonotype has at least ten counts. V and J are TRBV7-2 and TRBJ2-3, with 10 bases identical to TRBD1. The germline gives CDR1 SGHTA, CDR2 FQGNSA. Trimming at V came to 5 bases and at J to 5 bases, leaving 4 bases not matched to a gene. The CDR3 length is 14 residues. CDR3 DNA: TGTGCCAGCAGCCGACAGGGGGCGCGAGATACGCAGTATTTT. Encoded protein: CASSRQGARDTQYF.

V is TRBV10-3 and J is TRBJ1-2, with 9 bases aligning to TRBD1. The trim removed 2 bases at V and 8 bases at J, leaving 0 bases unmatched. The V gene's germline CDR1 is ENHRY and CDR2 SYGVKD. The CDR3 extends over 12 amino acids. The CDR3 is CAISETGGGYTF. The DNA of the CDR3 is TGTGCCATCAGTGAGACAGGGGGCGGCTACACCTTC.

The chain joins TRBV29-1 to TRBJ2-5, with D perhaps assigned TRBD1 or TRBD2 (5 bases each). CDR1 SQVTM and CDR2 ANQGSEA come from the germline V gene. This CDR3 is built from 15 residues. The ends were cut back, 0 bases at V and 0 bases at J, with 11 bases in the middle. The CDR3 DNA reads TGCAGCGTTGAAGATATCGGGACCTACCAAGAGACCCAGTACTTC. Its protein is CSVEDIGTYQETQYF.

The sample holds a few counts of this clonotype. This chain joins TRBV10-3 and TRBJ1-5, with D hard to call. The V and J ends lost 0 bases and 2 bases respectively, with 5 bases between them. The length of the CDR3 is 14 residues. Per germline, CDR1 ENHRY and CDR2 SYGVKD. CDR3 DNA sequence: TGTGCCATCAGTGAGTCGACGGGCAATCAGCCCCAGCATTTT. Translation: CAISESTGNQPQHF.

This CDR3 is CASSFVGQTSGKLFF. CDR3 bases: TGTGCCAGCAGCTTTGTTGGGCAGACCTCTGGAAAACTGTTTTTT. The chain joins TRBV11-1 to TRBJ1-4; D is ambiguous. The germline CDR1 and CDR2 sequences are SGHAT and FQDESV (reference sequence). Trimming shortened V by 3 bases and J by 10 bases, and 18 bases separated the two germline ends. The CDR3 length is 15 residues. The full variable domain, with the rest looked up from reference TRBV11-1 and TRBJ1-4, is EAEVAQSPRYKITEKSQAVAFWCDPISGHATLYWYRQILGQGPELLVQFQDESVVDDSQLPKDRFSAERLKGVDSTLKIQPAELGDSAMYLCASSFVGQTSGKLFFGSGTQLSVL.

This clonotype showed up many times. The junction does not match germline at one end; this may be a read error. The chain couples TRBV7-7 to TRBJ2-7; D ambiguous. CDR1 is SSHAT, CDR2 FNYEAQ, per germline (reference sequence). This CDR3 is 13 amino acids long. In DNA, the CDR3 is TGTGCTAGCAGCCAATCTAGTGGGCTCGAGCAGTACTTC. It codes for CASSQSSGLEQYF.

At least ten counts were recorded for this clonotype. V is TRBV19 and J is TRBJ1-5, with a weak D call TRBD1 (6 bases). Germline V gene sequence: CDR1 LNHDA, CDR2 SQIVND (reference sequence). This CDR3 has 14 amino acids. Trimming shortened V by 6 bases and J by 6 bases, and 15 bases separated the two germline ends. The CDR3 nucleotides read TGTGCCAGTAGAGTACAGGGAGGTGCTCAGCCCCAGCATTTT. Residues: CASRVQGGAQPQHF.

This clonotype showed up many times. The chain employs TRBV2 and TRBJ1-6; D is undetermined. The V gene lost 6 bases and the J gene lost 8 bases, with 8 bases spanning the gap. Germline CDR1 and CDR2: SNHLY and FYNNEI. The CDR3 is made up of 12 amino acids. The DNA of the CDR3 is TGTGCCAGCAGGCCGTCATATTCACCCCTCCACTTT. Its translation: CASRPSYSPLHF.

V is TRBV20-1 and J is TRBJ2-7; the match to TRBD1 covers 8 bases. The CDR3 length is 12 residues. CDR1 is DFQATT and CDR2 is SNEGSKA in the germline V gene (reference sequence). The ends lost 2 bases at V and 9 bases at J; junction bases unmatched: 6. In DNA, the CDR3 is TGCAGTGCTAGACAGGGGGCGGGTGTGCAGTACTTC. This sequence encodes CSARQGAGVQYF.

This clonotype was recorded a few times. The chain couples TRBV20-1 to TRBJ1-5, with no clear D. Trimming removed 6 bases at V and 11 bases at J, with 14 bases between. The CDR3 covers 11 residues. Germline CDR1 is DFQATT and CDR2 is SNEGSKA (reference sequence). The DNA of the CDR3 is TGCAGTGCCGCGAACCCCGGGACCCAGCATTTT. Translation: CSAANPGTQHF.

About this clonotype: One end of the junction does not line up with germline, which may come from a read error. The chain uses TRBV2 and TRBJ2-7; possible D gene TRBD2, 6 bases. This CDR3 comprises 14 residues. Germline CDR1 and CDR2: SNHLY and FYNNEI. The DNA for the CDR3 is TGTGCCAACAGTGCGGGGCAATTGTTGGACGAGCAGTACTTC. This sequence encodes CANSAGQLLDEQYF.

The J gene is TRBJ1-5, the V gene TRBV6-4; D is uncertain. This CDR3 spans 14 amino acids. The V gene's germline CDR1 is MRHNA and CDR2 SNTAGT. V was clipped by 5 bases and J by 14 bases, with 22 bases between them. This CDR3 is CASSPGLAGEAEHF. Here the CDR3 DNA reads TGTGCCAGCAGTCCCGGACTAGCGGGAGAGGCTGAGCATTTT.

This clonotype was found many times. The gene calls are TRBV7-9 and TRBJ2-2, with 7 bases fitting TRBD2. The CDR3 totals 14 residues. The J segment lost 5 bases and the V segment lost 4 bases, leaving 4 bases of the junction unmatched. Per the germline V gene, CDR1 is SEHNR and CDR2 is FQNEAQ (reference sequence). The CDR3: CASSSRGETGELFF. The CDR3 DNA follows: TGTGCCAGCAGCTCCCGGGGGGAGACCGGGGAGCTGTTTTTT.

This clonotype has just a few counts. V and J are TRBV2 and TRBJ1-4, with D unclear. Germline values: CDR1 SNHLY, CDR2 FYNNEI. The CDR3 extends over 14 amino acids. V was pared by 6 bases and J by 8 bases, with 16 bases between. The CDR3 sequence: CASSPPGPYEKLFF. The CDR3 DNA follows: TGTGCCAGCAGCCCACCAGGTCCCTACGAAAAACTGTTTTTT.

Ten or more counts support this clonotype. The CDR3 loop reads CASSEGSPQPQHF. The CDR3 DNA is TGCGCCAGCAGTGAGGGCAGTCCACAGCCCCAGCATTTT. The chain employs TRBV10-2 and TRBJ1-5; no reliable D call. In germline, CDR1 is WSHSY, CDR2 SAAADI. The length of the CDR3 is 13 residues. With 2 bases removed from V and 7 bases from J, the gap between germline ends came to 9 bases.

This sequence joins TRBV24-1 and TRBJ2-5; D is possibly TRBD1 (7 bases). The J call may be mistaken, given a closer DNA end match to TRBJ2-7. Germline CDR1 and CDR2: KGHDR and SFDVKD. The CDR3 sequence is 14 residues long. The DNA of the CDR3 is TGTGCCACCAGTGATTGGCAGGGGGGCGACGAGCAGTACTTC. This sequence encodes CATSDWQGGDEQYF.

This clonotype was recorded only once. V and J are TRBV19 and TRBJ1-6; 9 positions match TRBD1. The V and J ends lost 3 bases and 9 bases, in that order; junction bases with no gene match: 3. The CDR3 is 14 residues long. The germline gives CDR1 LNHDA, CDR2 SQIVND (reference sequence). The CDR3 loop reads CASSIGTGRSPLHF. CDR3 DNA sequence: TGTGCCAGTAGTATCGGGACAGGGCGTTCACCCCTCCACTTT. Full variable domain (rest looked up from reference TRBV19 and TRBJ1-6): DGGITQSPKYLFRKEGQNVTLSCEQNLNHDAMYWYRQDPGQGLRLIYYSQIVNDFQKGDIAEGYSVSREKKESFPLTVTSAQKNPTAFYLCASSIGTGRSPLHFGNGTRLTVT.